This T cell receptor (beta chain) came from a study of blood T cell repertoires in COVID-19. The CDR3 contains 13 residues. Looked up from germline, CDR1 is MNHEY and CDR2 is SMNVEV (reference sequence). Trimming took 6 bases from V and 5 from J; bases not matched to a gene: 6. The count of this clone is one. Method: immunoSEQ multiplex PCR; TCRdb's copy keeps in-frame clones and lacks some. The table shows some 30,000 clones, with roughly 90% occurring only once. V usage is TRBV27 and J usage is TRBJ1-2, with TRBD1 identical over 7 bases. The TCR sequence derives from a human donor in a cohort sampled during active COVID-19. The sample comprised peripheral blood. The CDR3: CASRRQGEYGYTF. CDR3 DNA: TGTGCCAGCAGACGACAGGGTGAATATGGCTACACCTTC.